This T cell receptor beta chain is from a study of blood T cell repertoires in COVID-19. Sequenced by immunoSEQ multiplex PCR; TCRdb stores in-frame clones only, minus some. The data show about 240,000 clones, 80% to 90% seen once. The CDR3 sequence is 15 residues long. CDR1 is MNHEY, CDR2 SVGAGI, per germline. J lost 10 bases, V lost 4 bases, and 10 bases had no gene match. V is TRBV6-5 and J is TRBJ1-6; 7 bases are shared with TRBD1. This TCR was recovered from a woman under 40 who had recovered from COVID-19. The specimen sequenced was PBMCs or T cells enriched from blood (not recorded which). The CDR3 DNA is TGTGCCAGCAGTTTTACGAGACAGGGATACTCACCCCTCCACTTT. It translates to CASSFTRQGYSPLHF.